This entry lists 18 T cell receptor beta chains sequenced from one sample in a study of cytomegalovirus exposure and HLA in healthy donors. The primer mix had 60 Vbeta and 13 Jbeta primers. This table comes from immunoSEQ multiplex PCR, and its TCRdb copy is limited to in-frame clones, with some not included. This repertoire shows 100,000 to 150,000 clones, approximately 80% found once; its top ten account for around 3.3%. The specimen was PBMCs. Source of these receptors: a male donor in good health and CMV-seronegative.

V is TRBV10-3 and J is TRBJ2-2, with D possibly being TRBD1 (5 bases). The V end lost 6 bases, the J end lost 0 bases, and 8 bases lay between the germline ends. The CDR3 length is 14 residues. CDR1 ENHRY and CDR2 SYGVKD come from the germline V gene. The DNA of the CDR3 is TGTGCCATCAGGCAGGGAACGAACACCGGGGAGCTGTTTTTT. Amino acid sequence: CAIRQGTNTGELFF.

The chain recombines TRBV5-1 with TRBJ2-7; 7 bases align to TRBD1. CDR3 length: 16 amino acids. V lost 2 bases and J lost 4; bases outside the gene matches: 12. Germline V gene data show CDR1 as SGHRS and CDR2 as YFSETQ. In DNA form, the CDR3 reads TGCGCCAGCAGCTTTGACAGGGTCATTTCTTCGTACGAGCAGTACTTC. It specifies CASSFDRVISSYEQYF.

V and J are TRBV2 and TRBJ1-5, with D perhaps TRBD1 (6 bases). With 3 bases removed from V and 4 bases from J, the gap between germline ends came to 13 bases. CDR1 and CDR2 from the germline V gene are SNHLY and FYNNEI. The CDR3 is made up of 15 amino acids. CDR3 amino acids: CASSDSGVRNQPQHF. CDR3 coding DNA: TGTGCCAGCAGTGATTCAGGGGTTAGGAATCAGCCCCAGCATTTT.

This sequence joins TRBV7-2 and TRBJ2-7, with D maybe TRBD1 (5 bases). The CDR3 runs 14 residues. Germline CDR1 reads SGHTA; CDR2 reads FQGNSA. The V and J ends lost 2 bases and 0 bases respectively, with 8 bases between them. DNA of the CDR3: TGTGCCAGCAGCTTAACAGGACGCTCCTACGAGCAGTACTTC. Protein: CASSLTGRSYEQYF.

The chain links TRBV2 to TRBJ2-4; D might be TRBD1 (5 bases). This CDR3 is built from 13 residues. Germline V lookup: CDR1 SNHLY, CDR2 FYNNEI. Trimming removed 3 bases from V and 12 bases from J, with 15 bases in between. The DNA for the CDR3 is TGTGCCAGCAGTGATTCGCTCCAGGGCAGTCAGTACTTC. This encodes CASSDSLQGSQYF.

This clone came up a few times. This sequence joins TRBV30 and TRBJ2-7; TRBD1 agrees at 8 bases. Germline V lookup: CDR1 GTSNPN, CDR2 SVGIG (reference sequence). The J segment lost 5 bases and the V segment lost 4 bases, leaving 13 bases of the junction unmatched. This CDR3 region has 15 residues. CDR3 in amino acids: CAWNAPDREVNEQYF. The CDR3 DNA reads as TGTGCCTGGAATGCCCCGGACAGGGAGGTCAACGAGCAGTACTTC.

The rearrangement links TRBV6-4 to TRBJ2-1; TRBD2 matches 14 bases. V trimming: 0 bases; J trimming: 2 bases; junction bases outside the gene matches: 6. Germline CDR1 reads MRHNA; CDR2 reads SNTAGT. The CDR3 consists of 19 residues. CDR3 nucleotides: TGTGCCAGCAGTGACTCCATGACTAGCGGGGGGGCAGCCTACAATGAGCAGTTCTTC. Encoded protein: CASSDSMTSGGAAYNEQFF.

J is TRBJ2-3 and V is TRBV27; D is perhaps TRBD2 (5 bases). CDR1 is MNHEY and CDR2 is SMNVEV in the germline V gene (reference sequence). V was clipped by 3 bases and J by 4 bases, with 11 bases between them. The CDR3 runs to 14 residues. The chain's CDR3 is CASSFGYGADTQYF. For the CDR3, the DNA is TGTGCCAGCAGTTTTGGATACGGGGCAGATACGCAGTATTTT.

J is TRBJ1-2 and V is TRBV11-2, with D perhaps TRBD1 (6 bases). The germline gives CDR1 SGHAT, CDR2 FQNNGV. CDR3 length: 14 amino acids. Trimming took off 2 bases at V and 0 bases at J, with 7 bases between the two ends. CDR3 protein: CASSLTGTNYGYTF. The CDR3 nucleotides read TGTGCCAGCAGCTTAACAGGGACTAACTATGGCTACACCTTC.

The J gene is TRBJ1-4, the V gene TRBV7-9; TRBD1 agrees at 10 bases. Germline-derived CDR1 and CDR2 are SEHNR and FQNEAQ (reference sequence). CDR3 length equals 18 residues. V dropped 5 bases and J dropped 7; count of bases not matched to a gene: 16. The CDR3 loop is CASSGPGQGQRAGEKLFF. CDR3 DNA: TGTGCCAGCAGCGGGCCGGGACAGGGGCAAAGAGCTGGTGAAAAACTGTTTTTT.

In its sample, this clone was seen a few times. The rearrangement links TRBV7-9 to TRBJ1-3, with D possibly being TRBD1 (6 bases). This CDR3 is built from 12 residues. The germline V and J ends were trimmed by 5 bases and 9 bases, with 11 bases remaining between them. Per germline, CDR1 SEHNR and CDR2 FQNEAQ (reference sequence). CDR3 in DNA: TGTGCCAGCAGCCCCCAGGGGTTCACCATATATTTT. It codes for CASSPQGFTIYF.

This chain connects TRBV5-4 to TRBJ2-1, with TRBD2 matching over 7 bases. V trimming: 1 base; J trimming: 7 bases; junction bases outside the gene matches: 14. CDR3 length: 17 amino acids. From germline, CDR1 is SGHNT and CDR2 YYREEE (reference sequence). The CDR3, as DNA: TGTGCCAGCAGCTTGTCGATCTGGGGGGGGTTAGTAAATGAGCAGTTCTTC. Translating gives CASSLSIWGGLVNEQFF.

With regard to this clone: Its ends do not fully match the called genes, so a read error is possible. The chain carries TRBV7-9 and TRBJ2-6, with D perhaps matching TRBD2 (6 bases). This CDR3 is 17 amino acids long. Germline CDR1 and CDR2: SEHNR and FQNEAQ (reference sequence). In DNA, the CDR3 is TGTTCCAGCAGTCCCGCGGGGAGGTCCACTGGGGCCAACGTCCTGACTTTC. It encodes CSSSPAGRSTGANVLTF.

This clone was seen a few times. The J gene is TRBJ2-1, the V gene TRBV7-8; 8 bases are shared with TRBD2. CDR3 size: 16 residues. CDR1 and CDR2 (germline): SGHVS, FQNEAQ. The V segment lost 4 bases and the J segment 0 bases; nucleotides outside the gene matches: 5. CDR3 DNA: TGTGCCAGCAGCTCTCTGGGGACTAGCTCCTACAATGAGCAGTTCTTC. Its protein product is CASSSLGTSSYNEQFF. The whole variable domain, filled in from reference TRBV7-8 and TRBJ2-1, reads GAGVSQSPRYKVAKRGQDVALRCDPISGHVSLFWYQQALGQGPEFLTYFQNEAQLDKSGLPSDRFFAERPEGSVSTLKIQRTQQEDSAVYLCASSSLGTSSYNEQFFGPGTRLTVL.

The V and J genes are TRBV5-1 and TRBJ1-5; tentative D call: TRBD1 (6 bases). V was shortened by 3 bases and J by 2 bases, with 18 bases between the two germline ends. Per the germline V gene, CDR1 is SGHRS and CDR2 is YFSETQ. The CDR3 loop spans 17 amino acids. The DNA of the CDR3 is TGCGCCAGCAGCTCTCATAGGGGGGGAGAAGGCAATCAGCCCCAGCATTTT. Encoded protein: CASSSHRGGEGNQPQHF.

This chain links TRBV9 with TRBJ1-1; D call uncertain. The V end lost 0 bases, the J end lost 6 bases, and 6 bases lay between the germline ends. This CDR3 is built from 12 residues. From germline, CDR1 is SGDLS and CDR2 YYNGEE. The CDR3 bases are TGTGCCAGCAGCGTAGTGCAGGCTGAAGCTTTCTTT. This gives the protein CASSVVQAEAFF.

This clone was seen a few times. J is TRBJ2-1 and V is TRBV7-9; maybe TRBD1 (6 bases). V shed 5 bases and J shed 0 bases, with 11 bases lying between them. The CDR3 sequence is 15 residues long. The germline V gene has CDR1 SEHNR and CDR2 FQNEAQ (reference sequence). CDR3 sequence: CASSPDSLSYNEQFF. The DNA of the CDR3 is TGTGCCAGCAGCCCGGACAGCCTCTCCTACAATGAGCAGTTCTTC. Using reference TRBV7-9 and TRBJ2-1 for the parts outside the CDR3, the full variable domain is DTGVSQNPRHKITKRGQNVTFRCDPISEHNRLYWYRQTLGQGPEFLTYFQNEAQLEKSRLLSDRFSAERPKGSFSTLEIQRTEQGDSAMYLCASSPDSLSYNEQFFGPGTRLTVL.

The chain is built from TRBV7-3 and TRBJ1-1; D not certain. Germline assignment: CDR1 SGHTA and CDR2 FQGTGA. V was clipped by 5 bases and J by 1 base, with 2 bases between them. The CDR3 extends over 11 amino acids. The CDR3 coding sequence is TGTGCCAGCAGCCGGAACACTGAAGCTTTCTTT. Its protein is CASSRNTEAFF.